This section outlines one T cell receptor beta chain sequence together with its context. Its antigen is currently unknown. This sample stems from a study of cytomegalovirus exposure and HLA in healthy donors. Background on the study: HLA-typed donors were the source of around 80 million unique TCRs, which an early data release held. Whole-study results and caveats: Presence/absence analyses took donor sequencing depth as roughly uniform. Cytomegalovirus association was listed for about 160 TCR beta chains.

PCR used 60 Vbeta primers and 13 Jbeta primers. Assay: immunoSEQ multiplex PCR; the TCRdb copy retains only in-frame clones and omits some. The data show about 120,000 clones, roughly 70% seen once. Germline CDR1 is SEHNR and CDR2 is FQNEAQ (reference sequence). This CDR3 contains 16 residues. V was trimmed by 4 bases and J by 2 bases, leaving 18 bases between them. Sequencing was done on a sample of PBMCs. The chain couples TRBV7-9 to TRBJ2-7; possible D gene TRBD1, 5 bases. The source is a woman in her thirties or forties in good health and CMV-seropositive. DNA of the CDR3: TGTGCCAGCAGCTCGACGACAGCTCTAGAGCCCTACGAGCAGTACTTC. Encoded protein: CASSSTTALEPYEQYF. The full variable domain, in which reference TRBV7-9 and TRBJ2-7 provide the parts outside the CDR3, is DTGVSQNPRHKITKRGQNVTFRCDPISEHNRLYWYRQTLGQGPEFLTYFQNEAQLEKSRLLSDRFSAERPKGSFSTLEIQRTEQGDSAMYLCASSSTTALEPYEQYFGPGTRLTVT.